This paragraph covers one T cell receptor (beta chain) sequence. Antigen specificity is unknown. This sample is part of a study of lymphopenia after photon versus proton radiotherapy. Findings of the study overall: After lymphocyte nadir, photon-treated repertoires showed oligoclonal expansion, especially CD8+ Temra. Photon-treated patients lost naive T cells and TCR diversity; proton-treated stayed stable. Survival link was tested only in deceased patients; proton benefit remains a possibility. Post-nadir TCR diversity decline inversely tracked overall survival among those who died.

This CDR3 is built from 17 residues. Germline CDR1 reads SGHTA; CDR2 reads FQGNSA. The V gene end was trimmed by 0 bases and the J gene end by 1 base; junction bases not matched to a gene: 8. Clones were sequenced by immunoSEQ multiplex PCR, and TCRdb holds only the in-frame ones, with some missing. The data contain some 30,000 clones, roughly 89% of them singletons. The specimen comprised peripheral blood, sampled from a patient treated with proton-based radiotherapy. The sequence derives from a woman in her 70s with pancreatic cancer. Some clones in this sample may be carry-over from other donors' samples. This chain links TRBV7-2 with TRBJ1-1; 7 bases align to TRBD1. CDR3 in DNA: TGTGCCAGCAGCTTAGCTTTTCCAGGACAGGCGAACACTGAAGCTTTCTTT. Translated: CASSLAFPGQANTEAFF.